Below, 16 T cell receptor beta chains from the same sample are listed, as sequenced in a study of cytomegalovirus exposure and HLA in healthy donors. PCR involved 60 Vbeta and 13 Jbeta primers. Assay used: immunoSEQ multiplex PCR; TCRdb lists only in-frame clones, some missing. The sample lists around 130,000 clones, about 8.5% seen once, with 4.5% to 5.5% in the top ten. Sequencing used PBMCs. The receptors stem from a middle-aged man in good health and CMV-seronegative.

On this clone: The conserved phenylalanine or tryptophan normally closing the CDR3 is absent here, so this likely arose from a read error. Because the CDR3's place on the DNA is in doubt, the DNA is left out and the CDR3 is given as listed by TCRdb. The V and J genes are TRBV4-1 and TRBJ2-2; TRBD1 is the table's D call and was not checked against the DNA. Germline V gene data show CDR1 as MGHRA and CDR2 as YSYEKL. 15 amino acids form the CDR3, both terminal residues included. The CDR3 spells CASSPYGEDTGEMFL.

In its sample, this clone was seen a few times. The chain recombines TRBV5-6 with TRBJ1-5; unclear D gene. The germline CDR1 and CDR2 sequences are SGHDT and YYEEEE. V dropped 3 bases and J dropped 0 bases, with 13 bases sitting between them. The CDR3 is 16 amino acids. CDR3 DNA: TGTGCCAGCAGCTCCCGAGGTAGTGTTAGCAATCAGCCCCAGCATTTT. This encodes CASSSRGSVSNQPQHF.

This sequence joins TRBV5-1 and TRBJ1-2; perhaps TRBD1 as D (6 bases). CDR1 SGHRS and CDR2 YFSETQ come from the germline V gene. V shed 5 bases and J shed 7 bases, with 24 bases lying between them. This CDR3 region has 16 residues. CDR3 region: CASRLQGRSLSGGYTF. The CDR3 DNA reads as TGCGCCAGCAGATTACAGGGACGGAGTTTATCGGGTGGCTACACCTTC.

This clone was seen a few times. The chain combines TRBV10-3 with TRBJ2-1, with TRBD2 as a possible D gene (6 bases). The CDR3 is 16 amino acids. Germline lookup yields CDR1 ENHRY and CDR2 SYGVKD. Trimming removed 4 bases at V and 0 bases at J, with 13 bases between. The CDR3 protein is CAISAGGELSYNEQFF. The CDR3 DNA reads as TGTGCCATCAGTGCAGGAGGGGAGCTCTCCTACAATGAGCAGTTCTTC.

This clone has just a few counts. The chain joins TRBV7-9 to TRBJ2-1, with D possibly matching TRBD1 (5 bases). Trimming took 3 bases from V and 8 from J, leaving 11 bases between them. The CDR3 totals 13 residues. The germline V gene encodes CDR1 SEHNR and CDR2 FQNEAQ (reference sequence). The CDR3 nucleotides read TGTGCCAGCAGCTTTGCGCAGGGTCATGAGCAGTTCTTC. Translation: CASSFAQGHEQFF.

The chain couples TRBV19 to TRBJ2-7; 7 positions match TRBD1. Germline assignment: CDR1 LNHDA and CDR2 SQIVND (reference sequence). The junction had 13 bases not matched to a gene; V was cut back by 8 bases and J by 0 bases. This CDR3 is 16 amino acids long. CDR3 bases: TGTGCCAGTTCTTCCCCCCGGACAGGTGACTCCTACGAGCAGTACTTC. Protein: CASSSPRTGDSYEQYF.

At least ten counts were recorded for this clone. The chain carries TRBV4-1 and TRBJ2-6, with TRBD2 matching over 12 bases. V trimming: 2 bases; J trimming: 0 bases; junction bases outside the gene matches: 2. Germline V gene lookup returns CDR1 MGHRA and CDR2 YSYEKL. The CDR3 totals 18 residues. In nucleotides, the CDR3 is TGCGCCAGCAGCCAACAGACTAGCGGGGGCTCTGGGGCCAACGTCCTGACTTTC. This sequence encodes CASSQQTSGGSGANVLTF.

The J gene is TRBJ2-7, the V gene TRBV4-1; D is uncertain. The CDR3 has 12 residues. CDR1 is MGHRA and CDR2 is YSYEKL in the germline V gene. V was trimmed by 2 bases and J by 5 bases, leaving 7 bases between them. The CDR3 protein is CASSQQSDEQYF. CDR3 bases: TGCGCCAGCAGCCAACAAAGCGACGAGCAGTACTTC.

A word on this clone: A read error is likely, as this CDR3 ends without the conserved phenylalanine or tryptophan. The V gene is TRBV18, the J gene TRBJ1-6, with D possibly being TRBD1 (5 bases). The CDR3 extends over 15 amino acids. Trimming left V 3 bases short and J 1 base short, with 7 bases between. The germline gives CDR1 KGHSH, CDR2 LQKENI. In nucleotides, the CDR3 is TGTGCCAGCTCACCGGAGGGGTCCTATAATTCACCCCTCCACGTT. This translates into CASSPEGSYNSPLHV.

This clone was seen more than once but under ten times. The rearrangement joins TRBV5-6 to TRBJ2-5; TRBD2 aligns across 12 bases. Germline loops: CDR1 SGHDT, CDR2 YYEEEE. CDR3 size: 16 residues. V trimming: 1 base; J trimming: 5 bases; junction bases outside the gene matches: 6. The CDR3 loop is CASSLPSGGALETQYF. The CDR3 DNA follows: TGTGCCAGCAGCTTGCCTAGCGGGGGGGCGTTGGAGACCCAGTACTTC.

This chain links TRBV7-9 with TRBJ2-2, with 7 bases lining up with TRBD1. Germline loops: CDR1 SEHNR, CDR2 FQNEAQ (reference sequence). The CDR3 length is 15 residues. J was trimmed by 0 bases and V by 7 bases; bases with no gene match: 5. The CDR3 nucleotides are TGTGCCAGCACCACGGGGACAGCGAACACCGGGGAGCTGTTTTTT. Translation gives CASTTGTANTGELFF.

The chain joins TRBV5-1 to TRBJ2-3; 8 bases fit TRBD1. Germline CDR1 SGHRS, CDR2 YFSETQ. The CDR3 loop spans 15 amino acids. V shed 4 bases and J 0 bases; nucleotides not matched to a gene: 4. In DNA form, the CDR3 reads TGCGCCAGCAGCGCCCGGACAGGGAGCACAGATACGCAGTATTTT. Translated: CASSARTGSTDTQYF. Using reference TRBV5-1 and TRBJ2-3 for the parts outside the CDR3, the full variable domain is KAGVTQTPRYLIKTRGQQVTLSCSPISGHRSVSWYQQTPGQGLQFLFEYFSETQRNKGNFPGRFSGRQFSNSRSEMNVSTLELGDSALYLCASSARTGSTDTQYFGPGTRLTVL.

The table lists this clone with a few counts. This CDR3 reads CASSFTGLAGKSNEQFF. CDR3 nucleotides: TGTGCCAGCAGCTTCACTGGACTAGCGGGGAAAAGTAATGAGCAGTTCTTC. The rearrangement links TRBV5-6 to TRBJ2-1, with TRBD2 matching 12 bases. From germline, CDR1 is SGHDT and CDR2 YYEEEE. The V segment lost 2 bases and the J segment 7 bases; nucleotides outside the gene matches: 10. This CDR3 contains 17 residues.

This clone has more than one count but fewer than ten. This chain uses TRBV5-5 with TRBJ1-1; D not certain. V lost 0 bases, J lost 1 base, and 4 bases lay in between. This CDR3 has 13 residues. Looked up from germline, CDR1 is SGHKS and CDR2 is YYEKEE (reference sequence). The CDR3 sequence is CASSLEQNTEAFF. The CDR3 region has the DNA TGTGCCAGCAGCTTGGAACAGAACACTGAAGCTTTCTTT.

The V gene is TRBV6-1, the J gene TRBJ1-2; 11 bases agree with TRBD1. V lost 4 bases and J lost 2; bases outside the gene matches: 9. CDR1 MNHNS and CDR2 SASEGT come from the germline V gene. This CDR3 has 17 residues. CDR3 protein: CASSVGTGGHQNYGYTF. CDR3 bases: TGTGCCAGCAGTGTCGGGACAGGGGGACACCAGAACTATGGCTACACCTTC.

This chain uses TRBV6-5 with TRBJ2-2; 8 nucleotides line up with TRBD1. CDR1 MNHEY and CDR2 SVGAGI come from the germline V gene. CDR3 length: 16 amino acids. Trimming at V came to 2 bases and at J to 4 bases, leaving 6 bases not matched to a gene. Here the CDR3 reads CASSYGRDRITGELFF. CDR3 coding DNA: TGTGCCAGCAGTTACGGCCGGGACAGGATCACCGGGGAGCTGTTTTTT.